What follows is one T cell receptor beta chain and its context. TCR beta sequencing covered blood CD8+ and CD4+ T cells. The patients who served as multiple sclerosis controls were treatment-naive and had stable or active relapsing-remitting disease that fulfilled the revised McDonald criteria. FACS enriched CD8+ TEMRA cells, while bulk CD8+ and CD4+ were negatively isolated. Reverse transcription of roughly 0.45 to 1 ug RNA used random hexamers. TCRdb recomputed calls from the immunoSEQ multiplex PCR reads with MiXCR, one row per CDR3 protein. The table lists approximately 200,000 distinct CDR3 sequences, more than 85% of them singletons, with approximately 0.082% in the top ten. This sample was taken from a study of CD8 T cells in Susac syndrome. Germline loops: CDR1 LNHNV, CDR2 YYDKDF (reference sequence). V was pared by 0 bases and J by 5 bases, with 20 bases between. This CDR3 contains 18 residues.

The sequence was obtained from a human donor with multiple sclerosis. What was sequenced was CD4+ T cells from PBMCs. The J gene is TRBJ2-1, the V gene TRBV15; possibly TRBD1 for D (6 bases). CDR3 sequence reads: CATSRDPLRLTGHNEQFF. Written as DNA, the CDR3 is TGTGCCACCAGCAGAGATCCTTTGAGGCTAACAGGGCACAATGAGCAGTTCTTC.